Given below is one T cell receptor beta chain in context. Its specificity is unknown. A TCRbeta library incorporating unique molecular identifiers was prepared. MiXCR, run by TCRdb on the PCR reads, gives a single entry per CDR3 protein. The profile shows hundreds of thousands of distinct CDR3 sequences, over 10% of them singletons. The data were obtained in a study of T-cell reconstitution after alpha-beta-depleted transplantation in children. Overall study findings and caveats: One year post-transplant, T-cell counts and diversity were largely derived from T cells produced anew. Elevated TCRbeta diversity at day 60 was traced, in some patients, to surviving recipient T cells and thymic progenitors. Several hundred rapidly expanded clones from non-depleted graft cells reportedly supplied alpha-beta T cells about two months post-transplant.

There are 14 residues in the CDR3. Germline CDR1 is LGHDT and CDR2 is YNNKEL (reference sequence). Trimming stripped 3 bases from V and 5 bases from J, with 13 bases between. Sequencing was performed on PBMCs, mostly from graft donor cells, taken 360 days after TCRalphabeta/CD19-depleted stem cell transplant. This sequence was found in a male patient between 10 and 17 years old who had a stem cell transplant for acute myeloid leukemia, so the T cells may come from the graft donor. The gene calls are TRBV3-1 and TRBJ2-5; D perhaps matches TRBD1 (6 bases). CDR3 nucleotides: TGTGCCAGCAGCCACGAACAGGGACGGGAGACCCAGTACTTC. This sequence encodes CASSHEQGRETQYF.